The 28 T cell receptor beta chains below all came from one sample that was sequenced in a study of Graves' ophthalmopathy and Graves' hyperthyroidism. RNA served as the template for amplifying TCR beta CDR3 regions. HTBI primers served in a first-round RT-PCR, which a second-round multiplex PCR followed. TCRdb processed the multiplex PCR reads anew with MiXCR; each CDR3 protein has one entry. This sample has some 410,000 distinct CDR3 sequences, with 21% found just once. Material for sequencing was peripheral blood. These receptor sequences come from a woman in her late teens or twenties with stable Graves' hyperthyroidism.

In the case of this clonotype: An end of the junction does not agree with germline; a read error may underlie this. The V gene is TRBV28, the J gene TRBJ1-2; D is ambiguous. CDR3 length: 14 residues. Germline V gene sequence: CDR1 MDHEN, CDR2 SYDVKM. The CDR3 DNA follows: TGTGCCAGCAGTCGTATGCGGGGATTTGGCGGCTATACCTTC. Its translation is CASSRMRGFGGYTF.

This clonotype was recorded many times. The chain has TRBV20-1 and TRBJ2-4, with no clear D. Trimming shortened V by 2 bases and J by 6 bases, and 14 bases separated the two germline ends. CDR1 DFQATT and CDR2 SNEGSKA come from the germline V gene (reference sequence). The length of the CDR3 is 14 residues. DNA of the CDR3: TGCAGTGCTAGATCGTGGGTCGGACGAAACATTCAGTACTTC. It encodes CSARSWVGRNIQYF.

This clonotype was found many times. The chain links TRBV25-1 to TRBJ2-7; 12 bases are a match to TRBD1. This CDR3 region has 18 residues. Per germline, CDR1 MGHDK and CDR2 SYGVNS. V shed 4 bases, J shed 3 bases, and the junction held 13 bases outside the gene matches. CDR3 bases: TGTGCCAGCAGTGGAGAGGGACAGGGGGCTAGCGGGAGCTACGAGCAGTACTTC. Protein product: CASSGEGQGASGSYEQYF.

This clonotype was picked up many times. CDR3 region: CASSQGLAGVYEQYF. CDR3 bases: TGCGCCAGCAGCCAAGGACTAGCGGGCGTATACGAGCAGTACTTC. The rearrangement uses TRBV4-1 and TRBJ2-7, with TRBD2 identical over 10 bases. V gave up 1 base and J gave up 4 bases; unmatched junction bases: 4. Germline assignment: CDR1 MGHRA and CDR2 YSYEKL. CDR3 length: 15 residues.

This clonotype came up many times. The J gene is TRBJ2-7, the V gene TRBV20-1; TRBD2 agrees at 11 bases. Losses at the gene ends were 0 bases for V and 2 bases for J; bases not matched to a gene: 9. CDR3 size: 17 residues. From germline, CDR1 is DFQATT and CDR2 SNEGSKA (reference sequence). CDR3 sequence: CSARELAGVFPAYEQYF. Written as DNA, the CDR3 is TGCAGTGCTAGAGAACTAGCGGGAGTTTTCCCTGCCTACGAGCAGTACTTC.

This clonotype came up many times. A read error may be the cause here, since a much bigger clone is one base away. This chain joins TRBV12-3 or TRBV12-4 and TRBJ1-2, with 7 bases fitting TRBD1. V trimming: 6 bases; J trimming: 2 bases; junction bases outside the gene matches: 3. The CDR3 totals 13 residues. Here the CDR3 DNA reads TGTGCCAGCAGACGGGGACAGAACTATGGCTACACCTTC. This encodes CASRRGQNYGYTF.

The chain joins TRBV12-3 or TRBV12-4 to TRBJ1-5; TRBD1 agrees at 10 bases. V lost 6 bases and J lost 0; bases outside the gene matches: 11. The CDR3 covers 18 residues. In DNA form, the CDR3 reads TGTGCCAGCAGGGAACGGGACAGGGGACCTTATAGCAATCAGCCCCAGCATTTT. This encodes CASRERDRGPYSNQPQHF.

CDR3 residues: CAWRTDRGWTEAFF. CDR3 DNA: TGTGCCTGGAGAACCGACAGGGGATGGACTGAAGCTTTCTTT. The V and J genes are TRBV30 and TRBJ1-1, with TRBD1 identical over 8 bases. CDR3 size: 14 residues. Germline loops: CDR1 GTSNPN, CDR2 SVGIG (reference sequence). V lost 3 bases to trimming and J lost 5 bases; unmatched junction nucleotides: 8.

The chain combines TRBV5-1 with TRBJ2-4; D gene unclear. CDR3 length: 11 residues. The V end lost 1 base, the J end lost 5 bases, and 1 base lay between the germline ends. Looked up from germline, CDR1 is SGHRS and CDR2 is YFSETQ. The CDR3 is CASSLQNIQYF. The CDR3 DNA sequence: TGCGCCAGCAGCTTGCAAAACATTCAGTACTTC.

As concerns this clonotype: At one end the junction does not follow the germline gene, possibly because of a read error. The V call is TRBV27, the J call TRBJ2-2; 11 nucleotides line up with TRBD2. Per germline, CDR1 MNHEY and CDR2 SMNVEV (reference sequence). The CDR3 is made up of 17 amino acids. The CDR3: CASSFRGTSGNTGEPFF. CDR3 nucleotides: TGTGCCAGCAGTTTTAGGGGGACTAGCGGTAACACCGGGGAGCCGTTTTTT.

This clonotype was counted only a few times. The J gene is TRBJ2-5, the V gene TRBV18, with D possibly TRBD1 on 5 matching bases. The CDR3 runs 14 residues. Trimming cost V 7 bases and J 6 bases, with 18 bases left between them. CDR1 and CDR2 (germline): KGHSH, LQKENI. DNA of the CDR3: TGTGCCAGCTTCCAGGGCGGATGGGAACAGACCCAGTACTTC. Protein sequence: CASFQGGWEQTQYF.

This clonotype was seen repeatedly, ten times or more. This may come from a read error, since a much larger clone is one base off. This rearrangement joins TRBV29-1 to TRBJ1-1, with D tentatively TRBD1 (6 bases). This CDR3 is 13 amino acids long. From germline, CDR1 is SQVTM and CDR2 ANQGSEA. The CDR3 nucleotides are TGCAGCGCTCAACAGGGCATGAACACTGAAGCTTGCTTT. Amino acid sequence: CSAQQGMNTEACF.

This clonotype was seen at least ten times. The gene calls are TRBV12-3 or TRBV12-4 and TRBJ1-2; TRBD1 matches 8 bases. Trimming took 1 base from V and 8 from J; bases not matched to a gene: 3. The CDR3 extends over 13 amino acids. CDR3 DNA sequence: TGTGCCAGCAGTTTAGGGGACAGGCAAGGCTACACCTTC. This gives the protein CASSLGDRQGYTF.

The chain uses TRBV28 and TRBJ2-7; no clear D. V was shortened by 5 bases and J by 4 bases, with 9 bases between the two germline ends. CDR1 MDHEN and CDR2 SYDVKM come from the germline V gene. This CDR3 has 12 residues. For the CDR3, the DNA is TGTGCCAGCAGTATGACGCTTTACGAGCAGTACTTC. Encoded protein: CASSMTLYEQYF.

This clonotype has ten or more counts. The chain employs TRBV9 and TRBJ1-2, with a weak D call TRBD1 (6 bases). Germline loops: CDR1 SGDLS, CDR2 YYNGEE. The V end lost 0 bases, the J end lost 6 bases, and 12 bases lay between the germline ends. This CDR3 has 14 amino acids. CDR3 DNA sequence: TGTGCCAGCAGCGTAGGAACAGGGCCGCATGGCTACACCTTC. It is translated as CASSVGTGPHGYTF. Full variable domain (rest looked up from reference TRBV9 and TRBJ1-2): DSGVTQTPKHLITATGQRVTLRCSPRSGDLSVYWYQQSLDQGLQFLIQYYNGEERAKGNILERFSAQQFPDLHSELNLSSLELGDSALYFCASSVGTGPHGYTFGSGTRLTVV.

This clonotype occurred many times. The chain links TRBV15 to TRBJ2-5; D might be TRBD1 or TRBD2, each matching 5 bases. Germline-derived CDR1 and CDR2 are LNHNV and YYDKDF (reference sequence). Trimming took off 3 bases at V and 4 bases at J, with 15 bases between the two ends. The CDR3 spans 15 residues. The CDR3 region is CATSRRTVRGETQYF. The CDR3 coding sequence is TGTGCCACCAGCAGGCGGACTGTTAGGGGAGAGACCCAGTACTTC.

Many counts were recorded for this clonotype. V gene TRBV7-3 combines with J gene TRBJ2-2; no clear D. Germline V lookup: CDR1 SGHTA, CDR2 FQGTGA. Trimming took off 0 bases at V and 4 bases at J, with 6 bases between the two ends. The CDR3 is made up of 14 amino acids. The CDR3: CASSLTTGTGELFF. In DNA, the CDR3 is TGTGCCAGCAGCTTAACGACGGGCACCGGGGAGCTGTTTTTT. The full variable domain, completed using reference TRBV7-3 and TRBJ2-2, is GAGVSQTPSNKVTEKGKYVELRCDPISGHTALYWYRQSLGQGPEFLIYFQGTGAADDSGLPNDRFFAVRPEGSVSTLKIQRTERGDSAVYLCASSLTTGTGELFFGEGSRLTVL.

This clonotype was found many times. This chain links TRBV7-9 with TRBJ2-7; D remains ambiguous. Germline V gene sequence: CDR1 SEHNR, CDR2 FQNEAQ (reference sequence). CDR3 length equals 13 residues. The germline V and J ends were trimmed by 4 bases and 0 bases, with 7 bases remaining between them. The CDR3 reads CASSSGASYEQYF. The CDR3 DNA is TGTGCCAGCAGCTCCGGCGCCTCCTACGAGCAGTACTTC.

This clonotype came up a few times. The CDR3 DNA reads as TGTGCCTGGGAGGACAGGTCCTATGGCTACACCTTC. Translation: CAWEDRSYGYTF. The chain couples TRBV30 to TRBJ1-2; 7 positions match TRBD1. The trim removed 5 bases at V and 4 bases at J, leaving 4 bases unmatched. CDR3 length: 12 amino acids. The V gene's germline CDR1 is GTSNPN and CDR2 SVGIG (reference sequence). Filled out from reference TRBV30 and TRBJ1-2, the complete variable domain reads SQTIHQWPATLVQPVGSPLSLECTVEGTSNPNLYWYRQAAGRGLQLLFYSVGIGQISSEVPQNLSASRPQDRQFILSSKKLLLSDSGFYLCAWEDRSYGYTFGSGTRLTVV.

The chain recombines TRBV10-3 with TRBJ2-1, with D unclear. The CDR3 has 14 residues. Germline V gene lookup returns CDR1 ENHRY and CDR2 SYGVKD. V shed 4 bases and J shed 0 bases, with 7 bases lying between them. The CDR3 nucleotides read TGTGCCATCAGTGTGGCTAGCTCCTACAATGAGCAGTTCTTC. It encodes CAISVASSYNEQFF.

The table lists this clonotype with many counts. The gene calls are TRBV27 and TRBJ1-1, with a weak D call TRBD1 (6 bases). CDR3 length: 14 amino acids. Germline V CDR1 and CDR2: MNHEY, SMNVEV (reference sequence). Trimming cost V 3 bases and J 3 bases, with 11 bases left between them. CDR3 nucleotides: TGTGCCAGCAGTTTTAGGGGGAGGCACACTGAAGCTTTCTTT. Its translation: CASSFRGRHTEAFF.

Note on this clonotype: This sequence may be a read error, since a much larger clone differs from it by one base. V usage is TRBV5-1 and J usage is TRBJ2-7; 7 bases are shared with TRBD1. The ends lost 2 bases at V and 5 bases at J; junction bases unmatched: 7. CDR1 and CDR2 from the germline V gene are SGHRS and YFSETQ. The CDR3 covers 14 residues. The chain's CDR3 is CASSLTGTDDEQYF. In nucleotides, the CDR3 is TGCGCCAGCAGCTTAACCGGGACAGACGACGAGCAGTACTTC.

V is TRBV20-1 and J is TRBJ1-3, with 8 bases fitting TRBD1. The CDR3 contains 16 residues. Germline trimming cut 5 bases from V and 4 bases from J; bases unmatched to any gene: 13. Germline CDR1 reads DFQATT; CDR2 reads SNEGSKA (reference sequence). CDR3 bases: TGCAGTGCTCCCGCCCAGGGGGCAAGATCGGGAAACACCATATATTTT. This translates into CSAPAQGARSGNTIYF.

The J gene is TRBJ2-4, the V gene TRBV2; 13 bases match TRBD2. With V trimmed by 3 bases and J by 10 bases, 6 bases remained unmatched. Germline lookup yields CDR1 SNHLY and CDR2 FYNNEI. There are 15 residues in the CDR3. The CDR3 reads CASSDRTSGSGIQYF. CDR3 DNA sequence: TGTGCCAGCAGTGACCGGACTAGCGGGAGCGGTATTCAGTACTTC.

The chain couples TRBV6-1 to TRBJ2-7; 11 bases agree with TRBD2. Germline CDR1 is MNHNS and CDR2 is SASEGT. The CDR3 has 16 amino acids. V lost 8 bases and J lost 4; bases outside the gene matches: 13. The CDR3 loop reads CASDRVAGGPVYEQYF. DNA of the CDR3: TGTGCCAGCGATCGCGTAGCGGGGGGGCCAGTATACGAGCAGTACTTC.

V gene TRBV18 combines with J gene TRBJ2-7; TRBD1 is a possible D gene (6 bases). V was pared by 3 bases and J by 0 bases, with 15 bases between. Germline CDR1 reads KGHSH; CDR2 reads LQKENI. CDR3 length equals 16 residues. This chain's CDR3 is CASSPNESGVSYEQYF. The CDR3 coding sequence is TGTGCCAGCTCACCGAATGAATCAGGGGTCTCCTACGAGCAGTACTTC.

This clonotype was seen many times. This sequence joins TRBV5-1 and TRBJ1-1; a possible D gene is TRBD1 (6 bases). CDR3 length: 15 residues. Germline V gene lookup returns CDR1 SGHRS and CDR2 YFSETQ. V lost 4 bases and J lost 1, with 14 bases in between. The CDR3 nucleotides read TGCGCCAGCAGCCCGGACGGGACACCGAACACTGAAGCTTTCTTT. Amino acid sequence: CASSPDGTPNTEAFF. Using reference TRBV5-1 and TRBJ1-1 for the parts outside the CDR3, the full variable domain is KAGVTQTPRYLIKTRGQQVTLSCSPISGHRSVSWYQQTPGQGLQFLFEYFSETQRNKGNFPGRFSGRQFSNSRSEMNVSTLELGDSALYLCASSPDGTPNTEAFFGQGTRLTVV.

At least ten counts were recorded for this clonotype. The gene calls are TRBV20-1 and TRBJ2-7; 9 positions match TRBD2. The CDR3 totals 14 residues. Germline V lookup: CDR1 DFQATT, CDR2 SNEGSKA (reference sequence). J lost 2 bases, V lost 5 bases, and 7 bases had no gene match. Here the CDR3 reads CSADTSGLTYEQYF. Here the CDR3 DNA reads TGCAGTGCTGATACTAGCGGGTTGACCTACGAGCAGTACTTC.